The sequence of this T cell receptor (beta chain) was determined in a study of Graves' ophthalmopathy and Graves' hyperthyroidism. Study at large: Blood was drawn at initial diagnosis, before any treatment. General study results and limits: Thyroid clonotypes that were expanded above 0.001 frequency mostly also appeared in blood. For predicting ophthalmopathy progression, the model had 55% to 71% sensitivity and approximately 72% specificity.

Exclusion covered patients with other autoimmune diseases or uncontrolled infections (as well as pregnancy or lactation). The sample holds many counts of this clonotype. Its matching antigen is unknown. Germline assignment: CDR1 KGHDR and CDR2 SFDVKD. The CDR3 spans 14 residues. V was clipped by 4 bases and J by 1 base, with 9 bases between them. RNA transcripts were the template, and TCR beta CDR3 regions were amplified from them. Second-round multiplex PCR came after a first-round RT-PCR that employed HTBI primers. TCRdb processed the multiplex PCR reads anew with MiXCR; each CDR3 protein has one entry. The table shows approximately 500,000 distinct CDR3 sequences, with roughly an eighth occurring only once.

J is TRBJ1-2 and V is TRBV24-1; no definite D call. This clonotype originated in a young woman with Graves' ophthalmopathy. The sample consisted of blood. The CDR3 here is CATSDWGINYGYTF. As DNA, the CDR3 is TGTGCCACCAGTGACTGGGGAATTAACTATGGCTACACCTTC.